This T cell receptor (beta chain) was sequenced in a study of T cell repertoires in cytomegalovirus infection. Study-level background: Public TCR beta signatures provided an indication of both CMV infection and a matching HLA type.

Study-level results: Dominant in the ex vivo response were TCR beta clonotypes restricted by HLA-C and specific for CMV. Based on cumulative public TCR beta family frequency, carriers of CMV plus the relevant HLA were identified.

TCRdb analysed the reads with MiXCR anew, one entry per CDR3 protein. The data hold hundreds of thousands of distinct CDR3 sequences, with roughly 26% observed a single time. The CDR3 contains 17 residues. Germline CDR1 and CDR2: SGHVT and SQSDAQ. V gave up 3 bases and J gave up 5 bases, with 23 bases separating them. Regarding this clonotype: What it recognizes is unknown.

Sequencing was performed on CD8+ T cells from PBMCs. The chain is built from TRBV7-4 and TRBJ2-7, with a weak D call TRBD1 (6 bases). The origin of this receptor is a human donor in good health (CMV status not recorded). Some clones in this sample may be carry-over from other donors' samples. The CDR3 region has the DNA TGTGCCAGCAGCTTGAGAGCAGATTGGGACATAGGCAACGAGCAGTACTTC. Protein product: CASSLRADWDIGNEQYF.